These 10 T cell receptor beta chains came from one sample sequenced in a study of shared clonotypes between healthy human individuals. This table comes from immunoSEQ multiplex PCR, and its TCRdb copy is limited to in-frame clones, with some not included. The repertoire holds fewer than 3 million clones, with 85% to 95% as singletons. Sequenced material: naive CD4+ T cells from PBMCs. Subset of the sample: CD45RA+ positively selected. The receptors shown here come from a man between 18 and 29 years old in good health. Some clones in this sample may be carry-over from other donors' samples.

DNA of the CDR3: TGCAGTGCTCCGTCGAGTGGCTACACCTTC. Residues: CSAPSSGYTF. V and J are TRBV20-1 and TRBJ1-2; the D is unclear. The CDR3 loop spans 10 amino acids. The germline V gene has CDR1 DFQATT and CDR2 SNEGSKA (reference sequence). V was cut by 5 bases and J by 7 bases, with 8 bases left in between.

This clone showed up just a few times. CDR3 DNA sequence: TGCGCCAGCAGCCAAGGGACTTTACAAGAGACCCAGTACTTC. Translation gives CASSQGTLQETQYF. V gene TRBV4-1 combines with J gene TRBJ2-5; the D gene is possibly TRBD2 (5 bases). CDR1 and CDR2 (germline): MGHRA, YSYEKL. The CDR3 runs 14 residues. Trimming took off 1 base at V and 2 bases at J, with 8 bases between the two ends.

This chain joins TRBV9 and TRBJ2-7, with TRBD2 matching 16 bases. Trimming removed 0 bases from V and 3 bases from J; junction bases left unmatched: 9. CDR3 size: 19 residues. Per germline, CDR1 SGDLS and CDR2 YYNGEE. In DNA, the CDR3 is TGTGCCAGCAGCGTAGGAACAGGGACTAGCGGGAGGGCGTTCTACGAGCAGTACTTC. Its protein is CASSVGTGTSGRAFYEQYF.

The chain links TRBV6-5 to TRBJ1-1; 9 bases are a match to TRBD1. The germline CDR1 and CDR2 sequences are MNHEY and SVGAGI. The CDR3 loop spans 15 amino acids. The ends lost 2 bases at V and 4 bases at J; junction bases unmatched: 5. CDR3 amino acids: CASSYAQGAGTEAFF. For the CDR3, the DNA is TGTGCCAGCAGTTACGCACAGGGGGCCGGCACTGAAGCTTTCTTT.

This clone has just a few counts. The chain carries TRBV6-5 and TRBJ1-1, with TRBD1 as a possible D gene (6 bases). Germline values: CDR1 MNHEY, CDR2 SVGAGI. Trimming left V 2 bases short and J 0 bases short, with 10 bases between. The CDR3 covers 15 residues. The CDR3 region is CASSYADSMNTEAFF. In DNA form, the CDR3 reads TGTGCCAGCAGTTACGCGGACAGCATGAACACTGAAGCTTTCTTT.

The gene calls are TRBV5-1 and TRBJ2-1, with 12 bases matching TRBD2. In germline, CDR1 is SGHRS, CDR2 YFSETQ. The ends lost 4 bases at V and 6 bases at J; junction bases unmatched: 11. The CDR3 totals 17 residues. The CDR3 coding sequence is TGCGCCAGCAGCGAAGGGCCCGGGACTAGCGGGTCCAATGAGCAGTTCTTC. Encoded protein: CASSEGPGTSGSNEQFF.

This clone was counted a single time. The rearrangement joins TRBV28 to TRBJ1-5, with D uncertain. Trimming took off 8 bases at V and 2 bases at J, with 16 bases between the two ends. Germline-derived CDR1 and CDR2 are MDHEN and SYDVKM. This CDR3 comprises 15 residues. CDR3 protein: CASSTPLAGNQPQHF. CDR3 nucleotides: TGTGCCAGCTCGACCCCGCTAGCGGGCAATCAGCCCCAGCATTTT. Full variable domain (remainder filled in from reference TRBV28 and TRBJ1-5): DVKVTQSSRYLVKRTGEKVFLECVQDMDHENMFWYRQDPGLGLRLIYFSYDVKMKEKGDIPEGYSVSREKKERFSLILESASTNQTSMYLCASSTPLAGNQPQHFGDGTRLSIL.

The chain recombines TRBV6-5 with TRBJ2-1, with a possible D match to TRBD2 (5 bases). The CDR3 runs 12 residues. Deletions cut 2 bases from V and 11 bases from J, with 10 bases between. Per germline, CDR1 MNHEY and CDR2 SVGAGI. DNA of the CDR3: TGTGCCAGCAGTTACGTCTCGGGAAAGCAGTTCTTC. Translating gives CASSYVSGKQFF.

There are a few counts of this clone. The chain joins TRBV6-5 to TRBJ1-2; no definite D call. The V gene lost 0 bases and the J gene lost 5 bases, with 7 bases spanning the gap. CDR3 length equals 13 residues. The germline gives CDR1 MNHEY, CDR2 SVGAGI. The DNA of the CDR3 is TGTGCCAGCAGTTACTCGTCACTTTATGGCTACACCTTC. It yields the protein CASSYSSLYGYTF.

The chain uses TRBV5-4 and TRBJ2-3; 14 nucleotides align to TRBD2. V lost 4 bases and J lost 5; bases outside the gene matches: 6. Looked up from germline, CDR1 is SGHNT and CDR2 is YYREEE (reference sequence). This CDR3 is 16 amino acids long. The CDR3 region is CASSRGTSGSKDTQYF. The CDR3 coding sequence is TGTGCCAGCAGCCGAGGGACTAGCGGGAGTAAAGATACGCAGTATTTT.